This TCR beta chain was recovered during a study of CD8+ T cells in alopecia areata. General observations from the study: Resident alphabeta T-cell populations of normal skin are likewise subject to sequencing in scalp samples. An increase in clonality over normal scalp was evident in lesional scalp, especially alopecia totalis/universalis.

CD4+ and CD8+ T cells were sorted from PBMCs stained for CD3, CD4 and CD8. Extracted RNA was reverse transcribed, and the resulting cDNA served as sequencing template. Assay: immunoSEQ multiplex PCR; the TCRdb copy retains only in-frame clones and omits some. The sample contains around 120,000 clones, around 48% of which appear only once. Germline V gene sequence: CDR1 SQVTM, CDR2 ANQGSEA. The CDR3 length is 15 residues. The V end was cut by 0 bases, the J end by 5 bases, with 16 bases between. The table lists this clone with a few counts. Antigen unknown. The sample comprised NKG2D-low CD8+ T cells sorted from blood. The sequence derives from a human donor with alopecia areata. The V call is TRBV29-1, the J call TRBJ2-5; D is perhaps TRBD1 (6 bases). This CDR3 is CSVEDSMGAGETQYF. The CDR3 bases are TGCAGCGTTGAAGATAGTATGGGGGCTGGGGAGACCCAGTACTTC.